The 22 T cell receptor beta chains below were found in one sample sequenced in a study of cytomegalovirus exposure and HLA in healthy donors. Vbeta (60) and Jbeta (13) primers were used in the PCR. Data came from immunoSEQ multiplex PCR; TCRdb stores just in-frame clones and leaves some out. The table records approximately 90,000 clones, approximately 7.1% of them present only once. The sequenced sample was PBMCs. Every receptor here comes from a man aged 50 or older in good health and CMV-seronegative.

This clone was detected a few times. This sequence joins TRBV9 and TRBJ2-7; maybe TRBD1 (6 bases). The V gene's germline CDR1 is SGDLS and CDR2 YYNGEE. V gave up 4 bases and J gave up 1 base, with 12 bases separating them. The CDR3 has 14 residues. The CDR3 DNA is TGTGCCAGCAGCCCTCGGGACAAGTCCTACGAGCAGTACTTC. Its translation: CASSPRDKSYEQYF.

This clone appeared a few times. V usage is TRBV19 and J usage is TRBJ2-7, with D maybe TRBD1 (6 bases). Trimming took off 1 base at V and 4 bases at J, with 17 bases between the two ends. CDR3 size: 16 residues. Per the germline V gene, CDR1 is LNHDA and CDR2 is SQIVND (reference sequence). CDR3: CASSIAGTPKLYEQYF. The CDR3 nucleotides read TGTGCCAGTAGTATAGCCGGGACACCCAAGCTATACGAGCAGTACTTC.

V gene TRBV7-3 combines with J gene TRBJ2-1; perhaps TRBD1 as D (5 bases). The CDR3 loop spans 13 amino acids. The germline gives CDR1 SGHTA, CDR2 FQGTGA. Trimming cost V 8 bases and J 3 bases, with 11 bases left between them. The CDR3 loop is CASGAHDYNEQFF. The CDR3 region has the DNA TGTGCCAGCGGGGCGCACGACTACAATGAGCAGTTCTTC.

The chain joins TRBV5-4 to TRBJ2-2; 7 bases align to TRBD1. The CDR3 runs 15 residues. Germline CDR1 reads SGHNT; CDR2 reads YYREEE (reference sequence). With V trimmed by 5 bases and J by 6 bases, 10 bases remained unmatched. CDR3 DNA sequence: TGTGCCAGCAGTCGACAGGGATTGAATTCCGGGGAGCTGTTTTTT. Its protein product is CASSRQGLNSGELFF.

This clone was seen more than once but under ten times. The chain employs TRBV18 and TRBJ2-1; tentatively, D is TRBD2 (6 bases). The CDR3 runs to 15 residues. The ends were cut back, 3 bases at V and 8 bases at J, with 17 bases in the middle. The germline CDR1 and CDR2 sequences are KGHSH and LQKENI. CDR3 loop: CASSPRSRWGDEQFF. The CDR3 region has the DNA TGTGCCAGCTCACCTCGGAGCAGGTGGGGGGATGAGCAGTTCTTC. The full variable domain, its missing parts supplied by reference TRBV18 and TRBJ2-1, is NAGVMQNPRHLVRRRGQEARLRCSPMKGHSHVYWYRQLPEEGLKFMVYLQKENIIDESGMPKERFSAEFPKEGPSILRIQQVVRGDSAAYFCASSPRSRWGDEQFFGPGTRLTVL.

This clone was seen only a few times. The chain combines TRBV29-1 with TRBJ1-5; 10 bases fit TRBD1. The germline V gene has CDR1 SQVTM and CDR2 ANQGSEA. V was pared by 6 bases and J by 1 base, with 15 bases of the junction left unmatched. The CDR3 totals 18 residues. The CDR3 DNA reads TGCAGCGTCCTTATTTCCGGGACAGGGGCGGCCAGCAATCAGCCCCAGCATTTT. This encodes CSVLISGTGAASNQPQHF.

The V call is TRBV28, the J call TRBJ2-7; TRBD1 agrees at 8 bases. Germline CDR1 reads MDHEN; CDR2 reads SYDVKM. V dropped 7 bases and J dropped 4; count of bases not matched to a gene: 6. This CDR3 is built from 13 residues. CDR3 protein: CASNGQGRYEQYF. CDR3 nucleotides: TGTGCCAGCAACGGACAGGGACGGTACGAGCAGTACTTC.

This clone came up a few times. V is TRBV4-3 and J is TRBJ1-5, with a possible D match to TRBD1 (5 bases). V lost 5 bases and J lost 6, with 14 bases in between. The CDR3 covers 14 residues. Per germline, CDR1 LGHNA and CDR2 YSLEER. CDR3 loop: CASSNLLGGQPQHF. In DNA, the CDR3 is TGCGCCAGCAGCAACCTACTGGGGGGTCAGCCCCAGCATTTT.

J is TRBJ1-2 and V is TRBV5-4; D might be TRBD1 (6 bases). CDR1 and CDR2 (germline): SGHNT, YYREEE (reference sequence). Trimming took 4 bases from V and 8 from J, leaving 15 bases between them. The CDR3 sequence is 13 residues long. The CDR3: CASSREQGGGYTF. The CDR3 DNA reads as TGTGCCAGCAGCCGGGAACAGGGCGGGGGCTACACCTTC.

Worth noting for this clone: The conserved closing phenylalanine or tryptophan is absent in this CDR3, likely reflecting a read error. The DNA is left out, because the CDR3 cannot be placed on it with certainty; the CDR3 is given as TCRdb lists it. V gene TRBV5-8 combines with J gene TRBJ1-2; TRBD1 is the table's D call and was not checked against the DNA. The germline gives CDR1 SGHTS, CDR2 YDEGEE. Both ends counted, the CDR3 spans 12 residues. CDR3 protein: CASIRDRGPLES.

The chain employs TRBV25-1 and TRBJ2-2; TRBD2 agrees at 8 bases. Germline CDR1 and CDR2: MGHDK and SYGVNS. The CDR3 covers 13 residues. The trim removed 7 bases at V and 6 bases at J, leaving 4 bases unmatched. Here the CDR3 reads CASNRGGAGELFF. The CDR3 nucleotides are TGTGCCAGCAACCGGGGGGGCGCCGGGGAGCTGTTTTTT.

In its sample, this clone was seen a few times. CDR3 nucleotide sequence: TGTGCCAGCAGTTTCCAGGCTAATCAGCCCCAGCATTTT. This gives the protein CASSFQANQPQHF. This rearrangement joins TRBV28 to TRBJ1-5, with no clear D. Germline V CDR1 and CDR2: MDHEN, SYDVKM. This CDR3 is built from 13 residues. V dropped 3 bases and J dropped 4 bases, with 7 bases sitting between them.

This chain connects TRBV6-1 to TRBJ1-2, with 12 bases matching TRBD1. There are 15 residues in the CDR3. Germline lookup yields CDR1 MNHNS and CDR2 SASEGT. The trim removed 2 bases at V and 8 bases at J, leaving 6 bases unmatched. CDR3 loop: CASSEQGQGAQGYTF. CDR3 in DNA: TGTGCCAGCAGTGAACAGGGACAGGGGGCTCAAGGCTACACCTTC.

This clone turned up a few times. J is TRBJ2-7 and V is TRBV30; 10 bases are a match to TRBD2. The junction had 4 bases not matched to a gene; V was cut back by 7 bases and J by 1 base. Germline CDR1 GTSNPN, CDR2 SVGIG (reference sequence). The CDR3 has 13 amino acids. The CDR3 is CASETSGSYEQYF. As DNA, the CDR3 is TGTGCCTCCGAGACTAGCGGGTCCTACGAGCAGTACTTC.

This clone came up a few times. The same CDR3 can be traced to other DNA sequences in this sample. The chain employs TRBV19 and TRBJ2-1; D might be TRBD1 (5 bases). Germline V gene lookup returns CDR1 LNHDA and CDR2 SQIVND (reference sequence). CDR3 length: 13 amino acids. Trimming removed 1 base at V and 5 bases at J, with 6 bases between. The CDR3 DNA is TGTGCCAGTAGTATAGGACAGAACAATGAGCAGTTCTTC. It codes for CASSIGQNNEQFF.

The CDR3 sequence: CASSLTTGVGYGYTF. The CDR3 nucleotides read TGTGCCAGCAGTCTAACGACAGGGGTGGGATATGGCTACACCTTC. The V and J genes are TRBV2 and TRBJ1-2; 8 bases match TRBD1. This CDR3 contains 15 residues. The germline V gene encodes CDR1 SNHLY and CDR2 FYNNEI. The trim removed 5 bases at V and 5 bases at J, leaving 10 bases unmatched.

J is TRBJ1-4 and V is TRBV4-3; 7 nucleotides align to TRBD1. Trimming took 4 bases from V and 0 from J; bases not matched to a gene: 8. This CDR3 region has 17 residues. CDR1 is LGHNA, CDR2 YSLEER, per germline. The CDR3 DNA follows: TGCGCCAGCAGCCCTCGGACAGGAAACCCAACTAATGAAAAACTGTTTTTT. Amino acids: CASSPRTGNPTNEKLFF.

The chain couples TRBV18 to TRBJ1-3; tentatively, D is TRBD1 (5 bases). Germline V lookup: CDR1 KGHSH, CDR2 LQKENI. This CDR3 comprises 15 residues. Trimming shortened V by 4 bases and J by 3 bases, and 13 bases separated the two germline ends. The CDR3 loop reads CASSQSGVDGNTIYF. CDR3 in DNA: TGTGCCAGCTCACAATCGGGGGTTGATGGAAACACCATATATTTT.

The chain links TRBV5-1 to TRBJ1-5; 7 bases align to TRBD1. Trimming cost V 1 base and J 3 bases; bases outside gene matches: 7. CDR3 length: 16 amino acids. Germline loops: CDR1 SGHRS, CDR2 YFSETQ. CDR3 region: CASSLYGRGVNQPQHF. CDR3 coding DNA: TGCGCCAGCAGCTTGTACGGCAGGGGGGTCAATCAGCCCCAGCATTTT.

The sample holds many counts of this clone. The CDR3 sequence: CASSELEGKGNQPQHF. The CDR3 nucleotides are TGTGCCAGCAGTGAGTTGGAGGGGAAAGGCAATCAGCCCCAGCATTTT. The rearrangement joins TRBV6-1 to TRBJ1-5; perhaps TRBD1 as D (5 bases). The CDR3 sequence is 16 residues long. V was clipped by 3 bases and J by 2 bases, with 14 bases between them. Germline V gene sequence: CDR1 MNHNS, CDR2 SASEGT.

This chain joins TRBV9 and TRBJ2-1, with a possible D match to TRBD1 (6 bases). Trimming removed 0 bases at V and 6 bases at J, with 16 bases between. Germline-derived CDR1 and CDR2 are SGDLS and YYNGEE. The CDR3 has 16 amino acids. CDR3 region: CASSVGERGTFNEQFF. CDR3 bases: TGTGCCAGCAGCGTAGGGGAAAGGGGGACCTTCAATGAGCAGTTCTTC.

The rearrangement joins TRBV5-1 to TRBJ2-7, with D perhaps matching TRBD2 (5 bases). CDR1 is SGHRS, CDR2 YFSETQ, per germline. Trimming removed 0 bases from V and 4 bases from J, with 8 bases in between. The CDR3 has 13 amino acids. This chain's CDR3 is CASSLERGYEQYF. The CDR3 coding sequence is TGCGCCAGCAGCTTGGAACGGGGTTACGAGCAGTACTTC.